One sample yielded the 19 T cell receptor beta chains listed below, sequenced in a study of Graves' ophthalmopathy and Graves' hyperthyroidism. The sequenced template was RNA, covering the TCR beta CDR3 region. The authors performed first-round RT-PCR with HTBI primers and then a second-round multiplex PCR. From the multiplex PCR reads, TCRdb called clonotypes with MiXCR, one entry per CDR3 protein. This sample has almost 750,000 distinct CDR3 sequences; 40% occur once, and the top ten carry 44%. Sequenced: peripheral blood. The receptor source for this set is an adult man with Graves' ophthalmopathy.

The chain links TRBV20-1 to TRBJ2-7; D might be TRBD2 (5 bases). Trimming removed 5 bases at V and 7 bases at J, with 15 bases between. The CDR3 has 12 amino acids. Germline CDR1 reads DFQATT; CDR2 reads SNEGSKA (reference sequence). The DNA for the CDR3 is TGCAGTGCTCTAGAGAGTAGCGATGAGCAGTACTTC. Its protein is CSALESSDEQYF.

Comments on this clonotype: This may arise from a read error, as a much more abundant clone is one base away. The CDR3 nucleotides are TGTACCAGCAGCAATAGGGACAGCCTAAACACTGAAGCTTTCTTT. Amino acid sequence: CTSSNRDSLNTEAFF. The gene calls are TRBV7-9 and TRBJ1-1; 7 bases align to TRBD1. CDR1 SEHNR and CDR2 FQNEAQ come from the germline V gene (reference sequence). This CDR3 contains 15 residues. Full variable domain (remainder filled in from reference TRBV7-9 and TRBJ1-1): DTGVSQNPRHKITKRGQNVTFRCDPISEHNRLYWYRQTLGQGPEFLTYFQNEAQLEKSRLLSDRFSAERPKGSFSTLEIQRTEQGDSAMYLCTSSNRDSLNTEAFFGQGTRLTVV.

The chain employs TRBV20-1 and TRBJ1-1, with a tentative D call TRBD1 (5 bases). Germline V gene data show CDR1 as DFQATT and CDR2 as SNEGSKA (reference sequence). The length of the CDR3 is 13 residues. The germline V and J ends were trimmed by 5 bases and 4 bases, with 14 bases remaining between them. CDR3 coding DNA: TGCAGTGCTGGGGCTAGGTCGGGCACTGAAGCTTTCTTT. It encodes CSAGARSGTEAFF.

This clonotype was observed once. The chain uses TRBV20-1 and TRBJ1-2; 10 bases agree with TRBD1. Per the germline V gene, CDR1 is DFQATT and CDR2 is SNEGSKA (reference sequence). Trimming at V came to 6 bases and at J to 5 bases, leaving 15 bases not matched to a gene. This CDR3 is built from 16 residues. CDR3 sequence reads: CSARRDRGPSEYGYTF. CDR3 nucleotide sequence: TGCAGTGCCAGGCGGGACAGGGGACCGAGCGAGTATGGCTACACCTTC.

The chain recombines TRBV20-1 with TRBJ2-5, with D maybe TRBD1 (5 bases). Trimming cost V 6 bases and J 3 bases, with 17 bases left between them. Germline V gene data show CDR1 as DFQATT and CDR2 as SNEGSKA (reference sequence). The CDR3 has 14 residues. This CDR3 reads CSARRPAGKETQYF. CDR3 sequence (DNA): TGCAGTGCCAGACGCCCGGCAGGGAAAGAGACCCAGTACTTC.

The chain employs TRBV7-8 and TRBJ2-7; D assignment may be TRBD1 or TRBD2 (5 bases each). Germline lookup yields CDR1 SGHVS and CDR2 FQNEAQ. The CDR3 covers 16 residues. Trimming cost V 5 bases and J 0 bases, with 17 bases left between them. As DNA, the CDR3 is TGTGCCAGCAGCGAATCCGGGACCTCTCGCTCCTACGAGCAGTACTTC. It yields the protein CASSESGTSRSYEQYF.

For this clonotype: A read error is possible here, since a much larger clone lies one base away. The genes are TRBV29-1 and TRBJ2-7; D possibly corresponds to TRBD2 (6 bases). CDR3 size: 13 residues. Germline values: CDR1 SQVTM, CDR2 ANQGSEA. The CDR3 protein is CSAASGGSYEQHF. As DNA, the CDR3 is TGCAGCGCCGCCTCAGGAGGGTCCTACGAGCAGCACTTC.

Remarks on this clonotype: This may come from a read error, since a much larger clone is one base off. The chain couples TRBV7-9 to TRBJ1-4; D perhaps matches TRBD1 (5 bases). The CDR3 runs 14 residues. Per germline, CDR1 SEHNR and CDR2 FQNEAQ (reference sequence). The CDR3 sequence: CASSGGTANEKLLF. DNA of the CDR3: TGTGCCAGCAGCGGGGGGACCGCTAATGAAAAACTGCTTTTT.

For this clonotype: A read error may be the cause here, since a much bigger clone is one base away. The rearrangement joins TRBV2 to TRBJ2-5, with unresolved D. The germline gives CDR1 SNHLY, CDR2 FYNNEI. This CDR3 contains 14 residues. The CDR3 spells CAISSLQNQETQYF. In nucleotides, the CDR3 is TGTGCCATCAGTAGCTTACAGAACCAAGAGACCCAGTACTTC. Based on the CDR3 plus reference TRBV2 and TRBJ2-5, the full variable domain is EPEVTQTPSHQVTQMGQEVILRCVPISNHLYFYWYRQILGQKVEFLVSFYNNEISEKSEIFDDQFSVERPDGSNFTLKIRSTKLEDSAMYFCAISSLQNQETQYFGPGTRLLVL.

This clonotype was seen at least ten times. The chain is built from TRBV7-2 and TRBJ2-5, with D possibly being TRBD1 or TRBD2 (5 bases each). V lost 2 bases and J 7 bases, leaving 14 bases between the germline ends. Germline CDR1 reads SGHTA; CDR2 reads FQGNSA. The CDR3 has 14 residues. CDR3 bases: TGTGCCAGCAGCTTAACCCTACGTGGGGGGACCCAGTACTTC. It translates to CASSLTLRGGTQYF.

The V and J genes are TRBV24-1 and TRBJ2-5; unclear D gene. Trimming cost V 4 bases and J 5 bases, with 13 bases left between them. The CDR3 has 14 residues. Germline V lookup: CDR1 KGHDR, CDR2 SFDVKD. This CDR3 is CATSDTRLGETQYF. The CDR3, as DNA: TGTGCCACCAGTGACACCAGGCTAGGGGAGACCCAGTACTTC.

V and J are TRBV9 and TRBJ2-5; a possible D gene is TRBD2 (6 bases). Trimming pared 0 bases from V and 1 base from J, leaving 13 bases between. The CDR3 has 16 amino acids. Germline CDR1 reads SGDLS; CDR2 reads YYNGEE. The CDR3 DNA reads TGTGCCAGCAGCGTAGTTGGCGGAGGGATCCAAGAGACCCAGTACTTC. Amino acid sequence: CASSVVGGGIQETQYF.

The chain joins TRBV24-1 to TRBJ2-6; possible D gene TRBD2, 6 bases. The CDR3 contains 15 residues. Trimming removed 4 bases from V and 7 bases from J, with 13 bases in between. The germline V gene encodes CDR1 KGHDR and CDR2 SFDVKD. In DNA, the CDR3 is TGTGCCACCAGTGAGCCCCGCGGGGAAGCCAACGTCCTGACTTTC. It codes for CATSEPRGEANVLTF.

This clonotype was counted ten times or more. CDR3 residues: CASSMPLRAGYTF. CDR3 nucleotides: TGTGCCAGTAGTATGCCCCTCCGGGCTGGCTACACCTTC. The genes are TRBV19 and TRBJ1-2; unclear D gene. V shed 3 bases and J shed 7 bases, with 12 bases lying between them. Germline V gene lookup returns CDR1 LNHDA and CDR2 SQIVND (reference sequence). CDR3 length: 13 amino acids.

This clonotype showed up many times. The gene calls are TRBV20-1 and TRBJ2-6; the D is unclear. V lost 3 bases and J 0 bases, leaving 3 bases between the germline ends. Germline loops: CDR1 DFQATT, CDR2 SNEGSKA (reference sequence). The CDR3 contains 13 residues. The CDR3 DNA reads TGCAGTGCTAGGAACTCTGGGGCCAACGTCCTGACTTTC. It encodes CSARNSGANVLTF.

Comment on this clonotype: This sequence may be a read error, since a much larger clone differs from it by one base. J is TRBJ2-5 and V is TRBV15; D is perhaps TRBD1 (7 bases). The V gene's germline CDR1 is LNHNV and CDR2 YYDKDF (reference sequence). The CDR3 contains 14 residues. V was clipped by 9 bases and J by 5 bases, with 19 bases between them. CDR3 region: CATTGRGDPETQYF. CDR3 nucleotides: TGTGCCACAACGGGCAGGGGGGACCCTGAGACCCAGTACTTC.

V usage is TRBV29-1 and J usage is TRBJ2-7, with D possibly TRBD1 on 6 matching bases. Germline loops: CDR1 SQVTM, CDR2 ANQGSEA. The V and J ends lost 8 bases and 7 bases respectively, with 24 bases between them. The CDR3 length is 14 residues. CDR3 sequence reads: CSRAYRDTDEEQYF. Written as DNA, the CDR3 is TGCAGCAGGGCGTACCGGGACACTGATGAAGAGCAGTACTTC.

The J gene is TRBJ2-5, the V gene TRBV20-1; no clear D gene. The DNA end lines up better with TRBJ2-7; the J call may be wrong. Looked up from germline, CDR1 is DFQATT and CDR2 is SNEGSKA (reference sequence). The CDR3 consists of 15 residues. CDR3 in amino acids: CSAPSSGGLTYEQYF. The DNA of the CDR3 is TGCAGTGCTCCCTCCAGTGGCGGATTAACTTACGAGCAGTACTTC.

The chain combines TRBV2 with TRBJ1-2; 9 bases match TRBD1. The CDR3 runs 14 residues. The germline V gene has CDR1 SNHLY and CDR2 FYNNEI. V was pared by 6 bases and J by 4 bases, with 6 bases of the junction left unmatched. The CDR3: CASREGDRAYGYTF. DNA of the CDR3: TGTGCCAGCAGGGAGGGGGACAGGGCCTATGGCTACACCTTC. The variable domain in full, completed from reference TRBV2 and TRBJ1-2, reads EPEVTQTPSHQVTQMGQEVILRCVPISNHLYFYWYRQILGQKVEFLVSFYNNEISEKSEIFDDQFSVERPDGSNFTLKIRSTKLEDSAMYFCASREGDRAYGYTFGSGTRLTVV.